One sample yielded the 31 T cell receptor beta chains listed below, sequenced in a study of OX40 agonist ivuxolimab in advanced cancers. TCRdb's copy holds only in-frame clones and misses some; the assay was immunoSEQ multiplex PCR. Among approximately 40,000 clones, roughly 87% were seen once, and the ten largest hold around 20%. The sample consisted of CD4+ or CD8+ T cells sorted from blood, taken in a trial of the OX40 agonist ivuxolimab. All receptors come from an adult with an advanced solid tumor such as melanoma, head and neck, liver or kidney cancer.

The CDR3 coding sequence is TGTGCCAGCAGCTTAGACGCGGGGGGGCAGCTCTACGAGCAGTACTTC. Translating gives CASSLDAGGQLYEQYF. This rearrangement joins TRBV7-2 to TRBJ2-7; TRBD2 matches at 9 bases. Trimming took 1 base from V and 3 from J; bases not matched to a gene: 7. Looked up from germline, CDR1 is SGHTA and CDR2 is FQGNSA. The CDR3 consists of 16 residues.

V and J are TRBV27 and TRBJ1-4; 7 positions agree with TRBD1. The CDR3 is 15 amino acids. Germline lookup yields CDR1 MNHEY and CDR2 SMNVEV (reference sequence). Germline trimming cut 4 bases from V and 6 bases from J; bases unmatched to any gene: 8. CDR3 loop: CASSYYGTEDEKLFF. DNA of the CDR3: TGTGCCAGCAGTTACTACGGGACAGAAGATGAAAAACTGTTTTTT.

This clone appeared a single time. The chain carries TRBV7-2 and TRBJ2-1; 9 bases align to TRBD2. In germline, CDR1 is SGHTA, CDR2 FQGNSA. V lost 8 bases, J lost 9 bases, and 14 bases stayed unmatched. The CDR3 length is 15 residues. CDR3 protein: CASGQERGAVREQFF. The CDR3 coding sequence is TGTGCCAGCGGCCAGGAGCGGGGGGCCGTCCGTGAGCAGTTCTTC.

As regards this clone: One end of the junction fails to match germline, which may point to a read error. V and J are TRBV5-1 and TRBJ1-2; D gene uncertain. Germline-derived CDR1 and CDR2 are SGHRS and YFSETQ. The CDR3 totals 14 residues. The CDR3 sequence: CASSLFYSPYGYTF. In nucleotides, the CDR3 is TGTGCCAGCAGCTTATTCTACAGTCCCTATGGCTACACCTTC.

The rearrangement joins TRBV27 to TRBJ2-7, with D uncertain. CDR1 and CDR2 from the germline V gene are MNHEY and SMNVEV (reference sequence). Trimming shortened V by 3 bases and J by 6 bases, and 12 bases separated the two germline ends. This CDR3 spans 13 amino acids. For the CDR3, the DNA is TGTGCCAGCAGTTTTGTCCCCAGCTCCGAGCAGTACTTC. This gives the protein CASSFVPSSEQYF.

J is TRBJ2-3 and V is TRBV2, with 8 positions matching TRBD2. This CDR3 is built from 15 residues. Germline V lookup: CDR1 SNHLY, CDR2 FYNNEI. Losses at the gene ends were 2 bases for V and 1 base for J; bases not matched to a gene: 2. The CDR3 is CASSERRGGTDTQYF. The CDR3 DNA sequence: TGTGCCAGCAGTGAACGGCGGGGGGGCACAGATACGCAGTATTTT. The full variable domain, in which reference TRBV2 and TRBJ2-3 provide the parts outside the CDR3, is EPEVTQTPSHQVTQMGQEVILRCVPISNHLYFYWYRQILGQKVEFLVSFYNNEISEKSEIFDDQFSVERPDGSNFTLKIRSTKLEDSAMYFCASSERRGGTDTQYFGPGTRLTVL.

This clone has a single count. The V gene is TRBV4-1, the J gene TRBJ1-2; TRBD1 matches 7 bases. CDR3 size: 13 residues. Per germline, CDR1 MGHRA and CDR2 YSYEKL. Losses at the gene ends were 3 bases for V and 10 bases for J; bases not matched to a gene: 8. The CDR3 here is CASSHHRGPVYTF. Written as DNA, the CDR3 is TGCGCCAGCAGCCACCACAGGGGCCCTGTCTACACCTTC.

V and J are TRBV5-3 and TRBJ2-1; perhaps TRBD1 as D (6 bases). TRBV5-3 is an ORF for which the function is uncertain. The CDR3 sequence is 18 residues long. Trimming took off 2 bases at V and 0 bases at J, with 18 bases between the two ends. The CDR3 bases are TGTGCCAGAAGCTTCCCAGGGGCTCCAATTAGCTCCTACAATGAGCAGTTCTTC. Protein: CARSFPGAPISSYNEQFF.

This chain links TRBV4-1 with TRBJ2-3; 9 bases are shared with TRBD1. This CDR3 region has 16 residues. The V segment lost 1 base and the J segment 2 bases; nucleotides outside the gene matches: 4. CDR1 and CDR2 from the germline V gene are MGHRA and YSYEKL. CDR3 loop: CASSQVGTGLTDTQYF. CDR3 in DNA: TGCGCCAGCAGCCAAGTAGGGACAGGGCTCACAGATACGCAGTATTTT.

The chain employs TRBV28 and TRBJ1-3; tentatively, D is TRBD1 (5 bases). The CDR3 is 14 residues long. Deletions cut 7 bases from V and 3 bases from J, with 13 bases between. Germline-derived CDR1 and CDR2 are MDHEN and SYDVKM. CDR3 sequence (DNA): TGTGCCAGCAACCTATCGGGGGGTGGAAACACCATATATTTT. Its protein is CASNLSGGGNTIYF.

J is TRBJ2-3 and V is TRBV13, with 7 nucleotides matching TRBD1. The CDR3 loop spans 16 amino acids. Trimming cost V 2 bases and J 0 bases; bases outside gene matches: 5. The germline V gene has CDR1 PRHDT and CDR2 FYEKMQ (reference sequence). In DNA, the CDR3 is TGTGCCAGCAGCTTACCCGGGACAGAAAGCACAGATACGCAGTATTTT. Translation: CASSLPGTESTDTQYF.

This chain uses TRBV7-8 with TRBJ2-1, with D perhaps matching TRBD1 (5 bases). The V gene lost 2 bases and the J gene lost 5 bases, with 16 bases spanning the gap. This CDR3 has 16 amino acids. CDR1 SGHVS and CDR2 FQNEAQ come from the germline V gene. The CDR3 bases are TGTGCCAGCAGCTTACTGCGGCAGGGATACAACAATGAGCAGTTCTTC. Encoded protein: CASSLLRQGYNNEQFF.

This clone was observed once. The V gene is TRBV29-1, the J gene TRBJ2-7; 8 nucleotides match TRBD1. The CDR3 covers 13 residues. The junction had 5 bases not matched to a gene; V was cut back by 1 base and J by 6 bases. Germline lookup yields CDR1 SQVTM and CDR2 ANQGSEA. In DNA, the CDR3 is TGCAGCGTTGAAGTGACAGGGGATGGCGAGCAGTACTTC. Translating gives CSVEVTGDGEQYF.

This chain uses TRBV2 with TRBJ2-7, with unresolved D. The length of the CDR3 is 12 residues. V lost 7 bases and J 4 bases, leaving 11 bases between the germline ends. The germline V gene encodes CDR1 SNHLY and CDR2 FYNNEI. The DNA for the CDR3 is TGTGCCAGCAAGTGGCGGCGATACGAGCAGTACTTC. Protein: CASKWRRYEQYF. Full variable domain (missing parts from reference TRBV2 and TRBJ2-7): EPEVTQTPSHQVTQMGQEVILRCVPISNHLYFYWYRQILGQKVEFLVSFYNNEISEKSEIFDDQFSVERPDGSNFTLKIRSTKLEDSAMYFCASKWRRYEQYFGPGTRLTVT.

V is TRBV7-9 and J is TRBJ2-3; tentative D call: TRBD1 (5 bases). CDR1 is SEHNR, CDR2 FQNEAQ, per germline (reference sequence). V lost 3 bases to trimming and J lost 2 bases, with 21 bases between them. The CDR3 contains 18 residues. In DNA form, the CDR3 reads TGTGCCAGCAGCTTTTCAGGGAACCCGTGGGGTCCCACAGATACGCAGTATTTT. Protein sequence: CASSFSGNPWGPTDTQYF.

The chain joins TRBV30 to TRBJ2-1, with 7 nucleotides matching TRBD1. The CDR3 sequence is 15 residues long. V shed 5 bases, J shed 5 bases, and the junction held 12 bases outside the gene matches. CDR1 GTSNPN and CDR2 SVGIG come from the germline V gene (reference sequence). The CDR3 region is CAWVRTGEPHNEQFF. CDR3 nucleotides: TGTGCCTGGGTTAGGACAGGCGAACCCCACAATGAGCAGTTCTTC.

The chain joins TRBV15 to TRBJ2-3; D call uncertain. The CDR3 runs to 18 residues. From germline, CDR1 is LNHNV and CDR2 YYDKDF (reference sequence). V dropped 0 bases and J dropped 0 bases, with 16 bases sitting between them. The CDR3: CATSRDETWARSTDTQYF. CDR3 nucleotides: TGTGCCACCAGCAGAGATGAAACGTGGGCCAGAAGCACAGATACGCAGTATTTT.

The chain joins TRBV15 to TRBJ1-1; TRBD1 aligns across 7 bases. V dropped 4 bases and J dropped 8; count of bases not matched to a gene: 10. Germline V gene lookup returns CDR1 LNHNV and CDR2 YYDKDF (reference sequence). The CDR3 sequence is 14 residues long. The CDR3 coding sequence is TGTGCCACCAGCACCCCGGCACAGGGGATCGAAGCTTTCTTT. This encodes CATSTPAQGIEAFF.

This rearrangement joins TRBV13 to TRBJ1-1, with D perhaps matching TRBD1 (6 bases). CDR3 size: 14 residues. V lost 10 bases to trimming and J lost 2 bases, with 17 bases between them. Germline loops: CDR1 PRHDT, CDR2 FYEKMQ (reference sequence). DNA of the CDR3: TGTGCCACCCAATTAGGGGGGCGAAACACTGAAGCTTTCTTT. Translation: CATQLGGRNTEAFF.

The chain joins TRBV6-5 to TRBJ1-2, with D tentatively TRBD1 (5 bases). V dropped 6 bases and J dropped 6 bases, with 20 bases sitting between them. The CDR3 is 15 amino acids. CDR1 and CDR2 (germline): MNHEY, SVGAGI. The CDR3 region is CASRHQDTLRDGYTF. For the CDR3, the DNA is TGTGCCAGCAGACACCAGGACACCTTACGGGATGGCTACACCTTC.

This clone has just one count. The V gene is TRBV5-4, the J gene TRBJ1-2; D gene uncertain. The CDR3 length is 12 residues. V was trimmed by 4 bases and J by 1 base, leaving 5 bases between them. Looked up from germline, CDR1 is SGHNT and CDR2 is YYREEE (reference sequence). The chain's CDR3 is CASSADNYGYTF. CDR3 bases: TGTGCCAGCAGCGCCGATAACTATGGCTACACCTTC.

This CDR3 reads CASSQEVAGNSPLHF. CDR3 DNA sequence: TGCGCCAGCAGCCAAGAAGTGGCAGGTAATTCACCCCTCCACTTT. This chain connects TRBV4-1 to TRBJ1-6; D remains unclear. Trimming stripped 0 bases from V and 6 bases from J, with 9 bases between. The CDR3 extends over 15 amino acids. CDR1 and CDR2 from the germline V gene are MGHRA and YSYEKL.

The V call is TRBV19, the J call TRBJ1-5; tentatively, D is TRBD1 (5 bases). The V end was cut by 4 bases, the J end by 0 bases, with 16 bases between. The CDR3 sequence is 17 residues long. The germline CDR1 and CDR2 sequences are LNHDA and SQIVND (reference sequence). The CDR3 here is CASSTRTGLYSNQPQHF. Written as DNA, the CDR3 is TGTGCCAGTAGTACCAGAACGGGGCTTTATAGCAATCAGCCCCAGCATTTT.

V and J are TRBV19 and TRBJ2-3; D unresolved. Germline V gene data show CDR1 as LNHDA and CDR2 as SQIVND (reference sequence). Trimming pared 4 bases from V and 7 bases from J, leaving 6 bases between. The CDR3 length is 11 residues. The CDR3 region is CASSRSNTQYF. Here the CDR3 DNA reads TGTGCCAGTAGTAGGTCCAATACGCAGTATTTT.

This clone was detected once. The V gene is TRBV14, the J gene TRBJ2-7; 8 positions agree with TRBD2. Trimming cost V 5 bases and J 2 bases; bases outside gene matches: 8. Germline V gene data show CDR1 as SGHDN and CDR2 as FVKESK. The CDR3 has 15 amino acids. CDR3 DNA sequence: TGTGCCAGCAGCGATGGCGGGGGGCCAACCTACGAGCAGTACTTC. This translates into CASSDGGGPTYEQYF.

The chain carries TRBV5-5 and TRBJ1-1; D is uncertain. V lost 0 bases and J lost 0, with 9 bases in between. Per the germline V gene, CDR1 is SGHKS and CDR2 is YYEKEE (reference sequence). The CDR3 sequence is 15 residues long. The CDR3 loop is CASSLAAGMNTEAFF. DNA for the CDR3: TGTGCCAGCAGCTTGGCCGCGGGAATGAACACTGAAGCTTTCTTT.

This rearrangement joins TRBV19 to TRBJ1-2, with 7 bases identical to TRBD1. Per germline, CDR1 LNHDA and CDR2 SQIVND (reference sequence). V dropped 4 bases and J dropped 5; count of bases not matched to a gene: 4. This CDR3 region has 13 residues. In nucleotides, the CDR3 is TGTGCCAGTAGTACAGGGGGGATTTATGGCTACACCTTC. It is translated as CASSTGGIYGYTF.

The chain links TRBV5-4 to TRBJ1-2; 8 positions match TRBD1. This CDR3 comprises 15 residues. Trimming cost V 0 bases and J 6 bases; bases outside gene matches: 7. In germline, CDR1 is SGHNT, CDR2 YYREEE (reference sequence). This chain's CDR3 is CASSLGQGAINGYTF. CDR3 DNA: TGTGCCAGCAGCTTGGGCCAGGGGGCCATTAATGGCTACACCTTC.

The CDR3 nucleotides are TGTGCCAGTAGTATGGCAAAGAGGACGGAGTACGAGCAGTACTTC. As protein: CASSMAKRTEYEQYF. The chain has TRBV19 and TRBJ2-7; no clear D gene. Germline CDR1 LNHDA, CDR2 SQIVND (reference sequence). The V end lost 3 bases, the J end lost 4 bases, and 16 bases lay between the germline ends. There are 15 residues in the CDR3.

This chain uses TRBV6-5 with TRBJ1-4; D is perhaps TRBD1 (6 bases). Germline V gene data show CDR1 as MNHEY and CDR2 as SVGAGI. V dropped 5 bases and J dropped 3 bases, with 10 bases sitting between them. This CDR3 has 14 amino acids. The CDR3 DNA follows: TGTGCCAGCAGTCCAGGGGAGGCTAATGAAAAACTGTTTTTT. This codes for CASSPGEANEKLFF.

This clone was seen once. J is TRBJ1-2 and V is TRBV21-1; the table's D call, TRBD1, was not checked against the DNA. TRBV21-1 is noted as a pseudogene. The CDR3 has 18 amino acids. CDR3 sequence reads: CASSAPDRGRFSFYGYTF. The CDR3 coding sequence is TGTGCCAGCAGCGCACCAGACAGGGGGCGTTTCTCATTCTATGGCTACACCTTC.